This record looks at one TCR beta chain sequence and its context. This receptor's antigen is unknown. The record has no base qualities; no much larger clone is one base away. Using immunoSEQ, frozen genomic DNA was subjected to high-throughput TCRbeta CDR3 sequencing, a process that included PCR amplification, mapping, bias correction and internal controls. On the authors' methods: Only productive rearrangements were retained, with each unique TCRbeta sequence defined by its CDR3 nucleotide sequence together with its V and J gene. For a sequence to be called donor-reactive, it needed a frequency of at least 0.01% and at least 5-fold expansion in CFSE-low cells compared with unstimulated pre-transplant cells. Minimum frequency thresholds were set for each subject based on the unstimulated sample with the lowest template count, ensuring at least 90% detection power. Jensen-Shannon divergence between the top 1000 TCRbeta sequences post-transplant and pre-transplant was used to measure repertoire turnover. Two-sided Fisher's exact tests were used to test for changes in how often donor-reactive sequences were detected. What TCRdb holds here is the immuneACCESS table cut down to in-frame rearrangements. Part of the clones is not present; checked against another copy, under half of the missing clones reflect an unresolved V gene, and the others are unexplained. Clone size and V and J calls were adopted from that table, with D and trimming inferred from the DNA. The sample table holds about 45,000 clones, of which 70% to 90% were seen once. 2.5% of the sample goes to the ten largest clones.

The sample belongs to a study of T cell clones after liver transplantation (dated 2019 in TCRdb). Study-level background: Samples were obtained from ITN030ST, a randomized trial in which withdrawal of immunosuppression was attempted within 2 years of liver transplantation. Until randomization at 12-24 months post-transplant, subjects were given standard immunosuppression, with no induction therapy. Donor-reactive T cell clones were identified by TCRbeta sequencing after a pre-transplant mixed lymphocyte reaction and then tracked in post-transplant blood. Three of the eight recipients were HCV-positive; the others were transplanted for non-autoimmune, non-viral indications. Of the 8 liver transplant recipients making up the studied cohort, 3 were classified as tolerant and 5 as non-tolerant. Tolerance was defined as complete immunosuppression withdrawal for at least one year with no rise in liver enzymes beyond twice the upper limit of normal. Blood samples were collected pre-transplant, then pre-randomization ahead of withdrawal, and finally post-randomization once withdrawal had either been completed or failed. Third party-reactive TCRbeta sequences from pre-transplant MLRs were also identified as an antigen-independent comparator for donor-reactive sequences. Summary of the overall study and its limitations: Once repertoire turnover was taken into account, donor-reactive detection showed a significant reduction for CD4 in 7 of 8 subjects and for CD8 in 8 of 8. The decline in donor-reactive sequences exceeded the decline in third party-reactive sequences, suggesting partial antigen-specific deletion that was unrelated to withdrawal success. Circulating donor-reactive CD4 TCRbeta sequences fell significantly post-transplant in most of the 8 subjects, irrespective of tolerance or HCV status. Without allograft tissue specimens, donor-reactive T cells may have migrated into the graft rather than being deleted. The conclusions were preliminary, being limited by small, heterogeneous patient numbers and by non-standardized post-transplant time points. In two subjects, low numbers of available donor cells limited the measurable donor-reactive repertoire.

Unstimulated PBMCs, after thawing, were stained for CD3, CD4 and CD8 and then FACS-sorted into CD3+CD4+ and CD3+CD8+ populations. Each of the 8 studied subjects was randomized to immunosuppression withdrawal. The Qiagen DNeasy Blood and Tissue Kit was used for genomic DNA isolation. V loses 6 bases, J loses 4 bases, and the germline ends lie 24 bases apart. Via the germline V gene, CDR1 is MGHDK and CDR2 SYGVNS. Counted from cysteine to phenylalanine, this CDR3 has 18 amino acids. Of the read, only the CDR3 DNA is kept; its 54 bases are in frame from base 1. This sequence was found in a human patient who received a liver transplant. After a transplant, some of the T cells may come from the graft donor. This sample comprised CD4+ T cells from blood, obtained 24 months after liver transplant. Rearrangement joined TRBV25-1 to TRBJ2-2, and the D gene may be TRBD1, 6 bases matching. CDR3 sequence: CASSRGGGRGRSTGELFF. The DNA sequence is given as TGTGCCAGCAGCAGGGGTGGGGGCCGCGGCCGGAGCACCGGGGAGCTGTTTTTT.